The present T cell receptor (beta chain) was sequenced within a study of T cell changes during pregnancy in multiple sclerosis. Clones were read by immunoSEQ multiplex PCR, and TCRdb kept only the in-frame ones, dropping some. The table records 33,000 or so clones, about 88% of them present only once. This CDR3 is built from 14 residues. V lost 2 bases and J lost 1, with 7 bases in between. CDR1 and CDR2 from the germline V gene are SNHLY and FYNNEI. This receptor was identified in a female donor in good health, enrolled as a control in a pregnancy study. The chain has TRBV2 and TRBJ2-3; no reliable D call. Specimen: peripheral blood, collected in the third trimester of pregnancy. The CDR3 protein is CASSENGRTDTQYF. Written as DNA, the CDR3 is TGTGCCAGCAGTGAAAATGGGCGCACAGATACGCAGTATTTT.